A selection of T cell receptor beta chains follows, all from one sample in a study of liver allograft versus peripheral blood T cells. TCRdb used MiXCR to reprocess the reads, holding one entry per CDR3 protein. The table lists under 3,000 distinct CDR3 sequences, roughly 15% of them singletons. The receptors derive from a human patient who had a liver transplant. Some T cells may be the graft donor's. CDR3s include the opening cysteine and the closing phenylalanine or tryptophan. D genes are given only for firm matches. Only some rows state a clone size, as once, few, many or a class for expanded clones.

few,NA,TRBV20-1,TRBJ2-1,TGCAGTGCCCAGGGGCCCACCGATGAGCAGTTCTTC,CSAQGPTDEQFF
medium-sized,TRBD1,TRBV27,TRBJ2-7,TGTGCCAGCAGGGCCGGGACAGGGGTCCTCTACGGGCAGTACTTC,CASRAGTGVLYGQYF
medium-sized,NA,TRBV19,TRBJ1-1,TGTGCCACCAGGGTGAACACTGAAGCTTTCTTT,CATRVNTEAFF
medium-sized,TRBD2,TRBV24-1,TRBJ2-1,TGTGCCGGGTTTCTAACGGGGGGGCCAAACAATGAGCAGTTCTTC,CAGFLTGGPNNEQFF
few,NA,TRBV12-3/TRBV12-4,TRBJ2-4,TGTGCCAGCAGTCCCTCAGGGCTTTGGGACATTCAGTACTTC,CASSPSGLWDIQYF
few,NA,TRBV19,TRBJ1-5,TGTACCAGTAGACCAGGGTTGGGCGATCAGCCCCAGCATTTT,CTSRPGLGDQPQHF
few,NA,TRBV20-1,TRBJ2-7,TGCAGTGCTAGGGTGGGGGGACCCGGCCCCTACGAGCAGTACTTC,CSARVGGPGPYEQYF
medium-sized,NA,TRBV6-2/TRBV6-3,TRBJ1-4,TGTGCCAGCAGTACCGACAGGCATACGTTTTTT,CASSTDRHTFF
few,TRBD2,TRBV20-1,TRBJ2-1,TGCAGTGCTAGAGACCATCTAGCGGACTCCTACAATGAGCAGTTCTTC,CSARDHLADSYNEQFF
medium-sized,TRBD1,TRBV27,TRBJ1-3,TGTGCCAGCAGTTCGACAGGGATTGGCGGATCTGGAAACACCATATATTTT,CASSSTGIGGSGNTIYF
medium-sized,NA,TRBV15,TRBJ2-2,TGTGCCACCAGCAGATCGGGGTCGGGCACCGGGGAGCTGTTTTTT,CATSRSGSGTGELFF
few,TRBD2,TRBV5-6,TRBJ2-5,TGTGCCAGCAGCGATCAGTTAGCGGGGGCGTACCAAGAGACCCAGTACTTC,CASSDQLAGAYQETQYF
medium-sized,NA,TRBV27,TRBJ1-6,TGTGCCAGCAGTTTCAGCGGGGATAATTCACCCCTCCACTTT,CASSFSGDNSPLHF
few,TRBD1,TRBV12-3/TRBV12-4,TRBJ2-1,TGTGCCAGCAGCCCTGGATTAGGGGCAGGGGGCGGGTTTCGGGAGCAGTTCTTC,CASSPGLGAGGGFREQFF
few,NA,TRBV20-1,TRBJ2-7,TGCAGTGCTAGACTGACCGACTACGAGCAGTACTTC,CSARLTDYEQYF
medium-sized,TRBD2,TRBV19,TRBJ2-7,TGTGCCAGTAGTAATGGACTAGCGGCCTACGAGCAGTACTTC,CASSNGLAAYEQYF
medium-sized,TRBD2,TRBV6-5,TRBJ2-1,TGTGCCAGCTCGGCGGGGGGTGAGCAGTTCTTC,CASSAGGEQFF
medium-sized,TRBD1,TRBV5-6,TRBJ1-2,TGTGCCAGCAGCTTGGGTCGGGACAGCTATGGCTACACCTTC,CASSLGRDSYGYTF
NA,NA,TRBV2,TRBJ1-6,TGTGCCAGCAGTGAGTCGCAGGGGACGACACCCCTCCACTTT,CASSESQGTTPLHF
medium-sized,NA,TRBV27,TRBJ1-5,TGTGCCAGCAGTTTCTCCTATAGCAATCAGCCCCAGCATTTT,CASSFSYSNQPQHF
medium-sized,TRBD2,TRBV29-1,TRBJ2-1,TGCAGCGTTGAAGGCGGGCGGGGGGGCCGGGATGAGCAGTTCTTC,CSVEGGRGGRDEQFF
few,NA,TRBV6-1,TRBJ1-3,TGTGCCAGCAGTGTAAGGCGGAGCTCTGGAAACACCATATATTTT,CASSVRRSSGNTIYF
medium-sized,NA,TRBV25-1,TRBJ1-2,TGTGCCAGCAGTGAGGAATCGGCAGACTATGGCTACACCTTC,CASSEESADYGYTF
medium-sized,NA,TRBV7-9,TRBJ2-1,TGTGCCAGCAGCTTAGGGGCAGGGAATGAGCAGTTCTTC,CASSLGAGNEQFF
few,TRBD1,TRBV28,TRBJ2-7,TGTGCCAGCAGTTTACCCACCGGGACAGGGGGCTTCCACTACGAGCAGTACTTC,CASSLPTGTGGFHYEQYF
medium-sized,NA,TRBV28,TRBJ2-3,TGTGCCAGCAGTTCTGTGGGGAATACGCAGTATTTT,CASSSVGNTQYF
many,NA,TRBV9,TRBJ2-3,TGTGCCAGCAGCGTAGAGGGGCTGGCAGATACGCAGTATTTT,CASSVEGLADTQYF
few,NA,TRBV7-9,TRBJ1-6,TGTGCCAGCAGCTTAGGTGGCGTGGGATCACCCCTCCACTTT,CASSLGGVGSPLHF
few,TRBD1,TRBV20-1,TRBJ2-4,TGCAGTGCTAGTGGGGACAGTATGGATGCGGAGTACTTC,CSASGDSMDAEYF
NA,TRBD2,TRBV9,TRBJ2-2,TGTGCCAGCAGCGTTGCCGGGAGGCGAAACACCGGGGAGCTGTTTTTT,CASSVAGRRNTGELFF
medium-sized,NA,TRBV29-1,TRBJ2-2,TGCAGCGTTGGTGACACCGGGGAGCTGTTTTTT,CSVGDTGELFF
NA,TRBD1,TRBV2,TRBJ1-2,TGTGCCAGCAGTGAAAGGGCGGCAGGGGGTCACTATGGCTACACCTTC,CASSERAAGGHYGYTF
medium-sized,TRBD1,TRBV7-9,TRBJ2-1,TGTGCCAGCAGCTTAGTGACAGGGGTCGGTGAGCAGTTCTTC,CASSLVTGVGEQFF
few,TRBD2,TRBV6-5,TRBJ2-7,TGTGCCAGCAGTTACTCGGGGGAGGGGTTGGGCTTCGAATCCTACGAGCAGTACTTC,CASSYSGEGLGFESYEQYF
NA,TRBD1,TRBV11-2,TRBJ2-1,TGTGCCAGCAGTCCCCGAGGGGACAGGACTTACAATGAGCAGTTCTTC,CASSPRGDRTYNEQFF
few,TRBD2,TRBV7-9,TRBJ2-7,TGTGCCAGCAGCGTGACTAGCGGGAGGGCTGTCTACGAGCAGTACTTC,CASSVTSGRAVYEQYF
NA,NA,TRBV9,TRBJ2-7,TGTGCCAGCAGCGTAGGGCAGGGGCCCGCCTACGAGCAGTACTTC,CASSVGQGPAYEQYF
few,NA,TRBV20-1,TRBJ2-7,TGCAGTGCTCGCCGAAAGGACCCGACATACTACGAGCAGTACTTC,CSARRKDPTYYEQYF
NA,TRBD2,TRBV3-1,TRBJ2-3,TGTGCCAGCAGTCGCCCGGCTAGCGGGAGCGCAGATACGCAGTATTTT,CASSRPASGSADTQYF
large,NA,TRBV6-5,TRBJ2-1,TGTGCCAGCACTACCGGGGGGCAAGTGGACAATGAGCAGTTCTTC,CASTTGGQVDNEQFF
few,TRBD2,TRBV12-3/TRBV12-4,TRBJ2-1,TGTGCCAGCAGTTTGCTAGCGGGGGAGCACAATGAGCAGTTCTTC,CASSLLAGEHNEQFF
NA,NA,TRBV15,TRBJ2-2,TGTGCCTCGGAGGCAGGTCTCACCGGGGAGCTGTTTTTT,CASEAGLTGELFF
medium-sized,NA,TRBV5-5,TRBJ2-7,TGTGCCAGCAGCTTGGGACGGAGCTCCTACGAGCAGTACTTC,CASSLGRSSYEQYF
once,NA,TRBV5-1,TRBJ2-7,TGCGCCAGCAGCTTGGATGACGGGGGCTACTACGAGCAGTACTTC,CASSLDDGGYYEQYF
medium-sized,NA,TRBV10-3,TRBJ2-2,TGTGCCATCAGGGAGTCAGGGGTCGGCGGGGAGCTGTTTTTT,CAIRESGVGGELFF
many,NA,TRBV27,TRBJ2-3,TGTGCCAGCAGCCTACGACGGACGACCCCAGGGTGGCAGTATTTT,CASSLRRTTPGWQYF
many,NA,TRBV27,TRBJ1-5,TGTGCCAGCAGTAAATACAGCAATCAGCCCCAGCATTTT,CASSKYSNQPQHF
NA,NA,TRBV10-3,TRBJ2-7,TGTGCCATCAGTGAGCCAGGACAGACCCGAGAGCAGTACTTC,CAISEPGQTREQYF
medium-sized,NA,TRBV9,TRBJ1-3,TGTGCCAGCAGCGGGACAGACTCTGGAAACACCATATATTTT,CASSGTDSGNTIYF